These 8 T cell receptor beta chains originate from one sample sequenced in a study of cytomegalovirus exposure and HLA in healthy donors. Vbeta (60) and Jbeta (13) primers were used in the PCR. The repertoire was sequenced with immunoSEQ multiplex PCR; TCRdb's copy has only in-frame clones and lacks some. The table records 100,000 or so clones, 83% of them present only once. Sequencing used PBMCs. The receptors come from a man between 18 and 35 years old in good health and CMV-seronegative.

The chain uses TRBV19 and TRBJ1-1; TRBD1 matches at 8 bases. The CDR3 is made up of 14 amino acids. V lost 5 bases, J lost 1 base, and 3 bases stayed unmatched. The germline CDR1 and CDR2 sequences are LNHDA and SQIVND (reference sequence). The CDR3 DNA reads as TGTGCCAGTAGTTGGACAGGGAGGAACACTGAAGCTTTCTTT. Translated: CASSWTGRNTEAFF.

The gene calls are TRBV18 and TRBJ2-1, with 10 bases aligning to TRBD2. The CDR3 is made up of 17 amino acids. Germline-derived CDR1 and CDR2 are KGHSH and LQKENI. J lost 5 bases, V lost 0 bases, and 7 bases had no gene match. Here the CDR3 reads CASSPPSSLAGDNEQFF. The CDR3 region has the DNA TGTGCCAGCTCACCACCTTCTTCCCTAGCGGGGGACAATGAGCAGTTCTTC.

The chain is built from TRBV18 and TRBJ2-7; no definite D call. From germline, CDR1 is KGHSH and CDR2 LQKENI. The CDR3 extends over 14 amino acids. The V end was cut by 3 bases, the J end by 6 bases, with 15 bases between. Here the CDR3 reads CASSPRNTPVEQYF. CDR3 in DNA: TGTGCCAGCTCACCGCGGAACACTCCGGTCGAGCAGTACTTC.

The V and J genes are TRBV27 and TRBJ1-2; 10 bases map to TRBD1. Per germline, CDR1 MNHEY and CDR2 SMNVEV (reference sequence). The trim removed 6 bases at V and 6 bases at J, leaving 4 bases unmatched. The CDR3 length is 13 residues. The CDR3 region is CASRHGQGDGYTF. DNA for the CDR3: TGTGCCAGCAGACATGGACAGGGGGATGGCTACACCTTC.

The rearrangement uses TRBV29-1 and TRBJ2-5, with D perhaps matching TRBD1 (6 bases). TRBJ2-7 matches the DNA end more closely, so the J call is doubtful. This CDR3 spans 12 amino acids. Germline CDR1 SQVTM, CDR2 ANQGSEA. This CDR3 reads CSVGQVNYEQYF. In nucleotides, the CDR3 is TGCAGCGTTGGACAGGTAAACTACGAGCAGTACTTC.

This chain uses TRBV5-1 with TRBJ2-3, with 8 bases fitting TRBD1. Germline CDR1 and CDR2: SGHRS and YFSETQ. The CDR3 spans 17 residues. Trimming removed 4 bases from V and 2 bases from J; junction bases left unmatched: 12. DNA for the CDR3: TGCGCCAGCAGCGTAGGGGGCGGGACAGGCATCACAGATACGCAGTATTTT. Translation: CASSVGGGTGITDTQYF.

The genes are TRBV6-5 and TRBJ2-1; TRBD2 agrees at 10 bases. V lost 9 bases and J lost 14; bases outside the gene matches: 16. The germline CDR1 and CDR2 sequences are MNHEY and SVGAGI. This CDR3 is 14 amino acids long. CDR3 amino acids: CASLAGRASGSEFF. CDR3 nucleotides: TGTGCCAGTCTTGCCGGGAGGGCTAGCGGGAGTGAGTTCTTC.

Only one count was recorded for this clone. This sequence joins TRBV7-2 and TRBJ1-4, with D perhaps matching TRBD1 (5 bases). V shed 5 bases and J shed 1 base, with 5 bases lying between them. The CDR3 totals 13 residues. Germline loops: CDR1 SGHTA, CDR2 FQGNSA. CDR3 nucleotides: TGTGCCAGCAGCAGGGGAACTAATGAAAAACTGTTTTTT. This gives the protein CASSRGTNEKLFF.